Sequencing of this T cell receptor beta chain was carried out in a study of control samples from healthy donors and cancer patients. Produced via immunoSEQ multiplex PCR; TCRdb's table is partial and in-frame only. The sample consists of 150,000 to 200,000 clones, more than 85% of them appearing once. This CDR3 contains 13 residues. V lost 10 bases and J lost 2, with 14 bases in between. The sequence was collected from a woman in her forties in good health. The sample consisted of blood. The chain uses TRBV12-3 or TRBV12-4 and TRBJ2-5; perhaps TRBD2 as D (6 bases). This CDR3 is CATMGLEQETQYF. CDR3 coding DNA: TGTGCCACCATGGGACTCGAACAAGAGACCCAGTACTTC.